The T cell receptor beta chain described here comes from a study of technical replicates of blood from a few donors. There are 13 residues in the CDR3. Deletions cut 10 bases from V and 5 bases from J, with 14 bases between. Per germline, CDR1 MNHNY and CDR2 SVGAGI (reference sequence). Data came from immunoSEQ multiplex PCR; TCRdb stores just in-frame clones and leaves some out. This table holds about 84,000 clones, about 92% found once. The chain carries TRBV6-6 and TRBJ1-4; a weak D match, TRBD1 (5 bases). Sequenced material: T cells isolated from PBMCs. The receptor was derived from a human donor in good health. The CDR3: CATYRSLNEKLFF. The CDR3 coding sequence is TGTGCCACCTACAGGAGCTTAAATGAAAAACTGTTTTTT.